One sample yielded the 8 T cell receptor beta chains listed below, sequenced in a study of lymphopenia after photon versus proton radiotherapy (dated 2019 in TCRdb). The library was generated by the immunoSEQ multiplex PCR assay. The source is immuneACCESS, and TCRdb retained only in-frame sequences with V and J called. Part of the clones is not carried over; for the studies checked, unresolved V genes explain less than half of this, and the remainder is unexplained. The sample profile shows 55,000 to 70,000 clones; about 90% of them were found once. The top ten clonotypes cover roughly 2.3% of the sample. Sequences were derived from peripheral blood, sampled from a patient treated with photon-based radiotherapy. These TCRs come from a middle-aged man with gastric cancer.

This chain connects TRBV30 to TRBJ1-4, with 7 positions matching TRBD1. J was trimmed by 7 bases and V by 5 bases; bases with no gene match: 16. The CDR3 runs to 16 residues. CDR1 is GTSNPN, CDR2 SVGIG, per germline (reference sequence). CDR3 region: CAWGRTGEKGVEKLFF. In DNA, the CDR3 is TGTGCCTGGGGCCGAACAGGGGAAAAGGGCGTTGAAAAACTGTTTTTT.

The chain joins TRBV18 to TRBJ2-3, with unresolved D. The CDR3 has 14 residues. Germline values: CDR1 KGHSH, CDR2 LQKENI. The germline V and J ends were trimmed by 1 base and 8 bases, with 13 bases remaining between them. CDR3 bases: TGTGCCAGCTCACCACAGGGAATTGAGAGTACGCAGTATTTT. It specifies CASSPQGIESTQYF. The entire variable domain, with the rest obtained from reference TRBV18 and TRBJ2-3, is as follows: NAGVMQNPRHLVRRRGQEARLRCSPMKGHSHVYWYRQLPEEGLKFMVYLQKENIIDESGMPKERFSAEFPKEGPSILRIQQVVRGDSAAYFCASSPQGIESTQYFGPGTRLTVL.

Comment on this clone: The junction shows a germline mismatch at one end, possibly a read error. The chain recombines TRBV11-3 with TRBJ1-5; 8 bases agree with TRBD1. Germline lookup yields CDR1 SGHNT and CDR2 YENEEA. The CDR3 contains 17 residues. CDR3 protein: CASSVEPDRDSNQPQHF. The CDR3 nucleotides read TGTGCCAGCAGCGTAGAGCCGGACAGGGATAGCAATCAGCCCCAGCATTTT.

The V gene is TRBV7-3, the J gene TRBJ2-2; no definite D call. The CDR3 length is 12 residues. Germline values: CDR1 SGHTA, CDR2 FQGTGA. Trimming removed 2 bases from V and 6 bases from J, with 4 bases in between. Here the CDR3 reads CASSLDAGELFF. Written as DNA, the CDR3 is TGTGCCAGCAGCTTAGACGCCGGGGAGCTGTTTTTT.

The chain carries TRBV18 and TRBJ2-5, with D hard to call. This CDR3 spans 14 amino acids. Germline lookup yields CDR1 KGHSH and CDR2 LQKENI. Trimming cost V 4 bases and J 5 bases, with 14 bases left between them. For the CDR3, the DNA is TGTGCCAGCTCACTCGGCGGTAGGTCGGAGACCCAGTACTTC. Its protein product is CASSLGGRSETQYF. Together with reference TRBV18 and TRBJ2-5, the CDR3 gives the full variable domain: NAGVMQNPRHLVRRRGQEARLRCSPMKGHSHVYWYRQLPEEGLKFMVYLQKENIIDESGMPKERFSAEFPKEGPSILRIQQVVRGDSAAYFCASSLGGRSETQYFGPGTRLLVL.

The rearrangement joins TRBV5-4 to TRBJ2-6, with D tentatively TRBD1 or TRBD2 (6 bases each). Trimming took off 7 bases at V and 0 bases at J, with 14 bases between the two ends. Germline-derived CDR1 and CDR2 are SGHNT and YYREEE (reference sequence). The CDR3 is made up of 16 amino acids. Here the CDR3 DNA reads TGTGCCAGCGGGGGGCAGGGAATCTCTGGGGCCAACGTCCTGACTTTC. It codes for CASGGQGISGANVLTF.

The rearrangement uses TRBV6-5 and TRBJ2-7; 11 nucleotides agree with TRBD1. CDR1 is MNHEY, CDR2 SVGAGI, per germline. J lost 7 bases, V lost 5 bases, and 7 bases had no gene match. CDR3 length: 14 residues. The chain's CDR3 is CASSPGQGAREQYF. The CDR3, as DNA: TGTGCCAGCAGTCCTGGACAGGGGGCGAGAGAGCAGTACTTC.

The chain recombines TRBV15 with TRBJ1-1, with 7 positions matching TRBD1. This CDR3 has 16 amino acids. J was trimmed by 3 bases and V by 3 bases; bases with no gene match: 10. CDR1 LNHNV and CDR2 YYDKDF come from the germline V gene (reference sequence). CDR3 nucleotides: TGTGCCACCAGCAGCGAACAGGGGTGGTGGGACACTGAAGCTTTCTTT. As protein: CATSSEQGWWDTEAFF.